The 30 T cell receptor beta chains below come from one sample, sequenced in a study of blood T cell repertoires in COVID-19. The data were produced by immunoSEQ multiplex PCR, yet TCRdb's version contains in-frame clones alone and is incomplete. The sample carries under 300,000 clones, about four fifths recorded once. Sequenced sample: peripheral blood. These receptors originate from a woman under 30 with acute or convalescent COVID-19.

The rearrangement joins TRBV6-5 to TRBJ2-7, with 10 bases fitting TRBD1. The CDR3 is 14 residues long. Germline V gene lookup returns CDR1 MNHEY and CDR2 SVGAGI. Germline trimming cut 6 bases from V and 2 bases from J; bases unmatched to any gene: 4. CDR3 protein: CASSGTGVPYEQYF. The CDR3 region has the DNA TGTGCCAGCAGCGGGACAGGGGTACCCTACGAGCAGTACTTC.

The chain couples TRBV7-2 to TRBJ1-3, with no clear D. CDR3 length: 15 amino acids. Trimming removed 5 bases from V and 0 bases from J, with 11 bases in between. The germline CDR1 and CDR2 sequences are SGHTA and FQGNSA. The CDR3 DNA follows: TGTGCCAGCAGCGCCTCAGGAAGCTCTGGAAACACCATATATTTT. Translating it yields CASSASGSSGNTIYF.

The chain uses TRBV10-3 and TRBJ1-1, with 7 bases lining up with TRBD1. V gave up 5 bases and J gave up 10 bases; unmatched junction bases: 7. Germline V gene sequence: CDR1 ENHRY, CDR2 SYGVKD. The CDR3 contains 12 residues. The CDR3: CAISLTGDVAFF. Written as DNA, the CDR3 is TGTGCCATCAGTCTCACAGGGGACGTAGCTTTCTTT.

V and J are TRBV12-3 or TRBV12-4 and TRBJ2-2; D remains unclear. The CDR3 extends over 13 amino acids. Between the trimmed V and J ends, which lost 5 bases and 10 bases, there was a span of 14 bases. CDR3 in amino acids: CASSPTTPVELFF. CDR3 sequence (DNA): TGTGCCAGCAGTCCCACTACACCGGTGGAGCTGTTTTTT.

This chain connects TRBV18 to TRBJ2-2; 10 nucleotides match TRBD2. CDR1 and CDR2 from the germline V gene are KGHSH and LQKENI. The V and J ends lost 3 bases and 2 bases, in that order; junction bases with no gene match: 6. The CDR3 totals 17 residues. CDR3 sequence reads: CASSPTLAGLNTGELFF. The CDR3 DNA reads as TGTGCCAGCTCACCGACACTAGCGGGGCTAAACACCGGGGAGCTGTTTTTT. Together with reference TRBV18 and TRBJ2-2, the CDR3 gives the full variable domain: NAGVMQNPRHLVRRRGQEARLRCSPMKGHSHVYWYRQLPEEGLKFMVYLQKENIIDESGMPKERFSAEFPKEGPSILRIQQVVRGDSAAYFCASSPTLAGLNTGELFFGEGSRLTVL.

The gene calls are TRBV5-1 and TRBJ1-1; 9 nucleotides agree with TRBD1. With 1 base clipped from V and 5 bases from J, the junction kept 3 bases outside the gene matches. The CDR3 has 14 residues. Germline assignment: CDR1 SGHRS and CDR2 YFSETQ. The CDR3 protein is CASSLRDRVTEAFF. The CDR3 DNA is TGCGCCAGCAGCTTGAGGGACAGGGTTACTGAAGCTTTCTTT.

This chain's CDR3 is CAIGPSGEQFF. Written as DNA, the CDR3 is TGTGCCATCGGGCCCAGCGGTGAGCAGTTCTTC. The rearrangement links TRBV10-3 to TRBJ2-1; possible D gene TRBD2, 5 bases. Per the germline V gene, CDR1 is ENHRY and CDR2 is SYGVKD. V dropped 8 bases and J dropped 9 bases, with 11 bases sitting between them. CDR3 size: 11 residues.

This chain joins TRBV30 and TRBJ2-5, with TRBD1 matching 7 bases. Unmatched junction bases numbered 7, after V lost 3 bases and J lost 0 bases. This CDR3 comprises 15 residues. Germline lookup yields CDR1 GTSNPN and CDR2 SVGIG (reference sequence). CDR3 loop: CAWSPGQLYQETQYF. CDR3 in DNA: TGTGCCTGGAGCCCGGGACAGTTGTACCAAGAGACCCAGTACTTC.

The rearrangement links TRBV2 to TRBJ1-4, with unresolved D. Trimming removed 7 bases at V and 5 bases at J, with 11 bases between. Germline assignment: CDR1 SNHLY and CDR2 FYNNEI. This CDR3 is 13 amino acids long. CDR3 sequence: CASTGEPNEKLFF. CDR3 DNA: TGTGCCAGCACCGGGGAGCCAAATGAAAAACTGTTTTTT.

CDR3 amino acids: CASRTEGLRINEQFF. The CDR3 nucleotides are TGTGCCAGCAGAACTGAGGGACTTCGTATAAATGAGCAGTTCTTC. The rearrangement links TRBV28 to TRBJ2-1, with D maybe TRBD2 (6 bases). CDR1 MDHEN and CDR2 SYDVKM come from the germline V gene. The CDR3 covers 15 residues. V was shortened by 6 bases and J by 7 bases, with 19 bases between the two germline ends.

This clone showed up just a few times. This sequence joins TRBV28 and TRBJ2-7; D is possibly TRBD1 (5 bases). The CDR3 spans 17 residues. Trimming removed 2 bases at V and 1 base at J, with 18 bases between. Germline V gene lookup returns CDR1 MDHEN and CDR2 SYDVKM. DNA for the CDR3: TGTGCCAGCAGTTTAAATCCCCCAAGGTACAGGTCCTACGAGCAGTACTTC. This sequence encodes CASSLNPPRYRSYEQYF.

This clone has a single count. V usage is TRBV5-1 and J usage is TRBJ2-7; 11 bases align to TRBD2. The trim removed 3 bases at V and 3 bases at J, leaving 8 bases unmatched. The germline V gene encodes CDR1 SGHRS and CDR2 YFSETQ. The CDR3 is 16 residues long. CDR3 protein: CASSWTTSGSSYEQYF. CDR3 bases: TGCGCCAGCAGCTGGACTACTAGCGGGAGTAGCTACGAGCAGTACTTC.

A few counts support this clone. The chain carries TRBV19 and TRBJ1-2; D gene unclear. The CDR3 is made up of 12 amino acids. V gave up 5 bases and J gave up 7 bases, with 11 bases separating them. Looked up from germline, CDR1 is LNHDA and CDR2 is SQIVND (reference sequence). The CDR3 sequence is CASSAGIFGYTF. CDR3 DNA: TGTGCCAGTAGTGCCGGGATTTTTGGCTACACCTTC.

The chain combines TRBV9 with TRBJ2-2; D call uncertain. Trimming removed 0 bases from V and 1 base from J, with 4 bases in between. The CDR3 runs 14 residues. Germline lookup yields CDR1 SGDLS and CDR2 YYNGEE. In DNA, the CDR3 is TGTGCCAGCAGCGTAGGACAGAACACCGGGGAGCTGTTTTTT. This gives the protein CASSVGQNTGELFF.

There are a few counts of this clone. V is TRBV6-5 and J is TRBJ1-2; possible D gene TRBD1, 6 bases. V dropped 6 bases and J dropped 0 bases, with 14 bases sitting between them. Germline CDR1 reads MNHEY; CDR2 reads SVGAGI. There are 15 residues in the CDR3. CDR3 amino acids: CASRWGGATNYGYTF. In DNA form, the CDR3 reads TGTGCCAGCAGATGGGGGGGGGCCACTAACTATGGCTACACCTTC.

This clone was counted between two and nine times. J is TRBJ2-7 and V is TRBV30; TRBD1 matches at 8 bases. In germline, CDR1 is GTSNPN, CDR2 SVGIG (reference sequence). Trimming at V came to 8 bases and at J to 5 bases, leaving 8 bases not matched to a gene. The CDR3 extends over 12 amino acids. The CDR3, as DNA: TGTGCCGGGGACAGGCCCCTCCACGAGCAGTACTTC. Translating it yields CAGDRPLHEQYF.

The gene calls are TRBV7-9 and TRBJ1-4, with D possibly TRBD1 on 5 matching bases. V was clipped by 5 bases and J by 2 bases, with 15 bases between them. Germline assignment: CDR1 SEHNR and CDR2 FQNEAQ (reference sequence). This CDR3 spans 16 amino acids. The CDR3 nucleotides are TGTGCCAGCAGCGCGCTCGGGGGAGGTACTAATGAAAAACTGTTTTTT. It is translated as CASSALGGGTNEKLFF.

Only one count was recorded for this clone. The chain recombines TRBV6-5 with TRBJ2-5; 8 positions agree with TRBD2. The germline gives CDR1 MNHEY, CDR2 SVGAGI. With V trimmed by 0 bases and J by 7 bases, 10 bases remained unmatched. There are 16 residues in the CDR3. The DNA of the CDR3 is TGTGCCAGCAGTTACTCAACTAGCGGCCGAACGGGGACCCAGTACTTC. This sequence encodes CASSYSTSGRTGTQYF.

The chain couples TRBV6-2 or TRBV6-3 to TRBJ2-7, with 14 bases fitting TRBD2. Trimming took 6 bases from V and 1 from J; bases not matched to a gene: 8. The CDR3 sequence is 17 residues long. CDR1 and CDR2 from the germline V gene are MNHEY and SVGEGT. The CDR3 region is CASRPYRTSGRSYEQYF. CDR3 DNA sequence: TGTGCCAGCAGACCTTACCGGACTAGCGGGAGGTCCTACGAGCAGTACTTC.

The gene calls are TRBV4-3 and TRBJ2-3; 9 bases align to TRBD2. V was clipped by 2 bases and J by 7 bases; unmatched bases: 7. The length of the CDR3 is 15 residues. CDR1 LGHNA and CDR2 YSLEER come from the germline V gene. The DNA for the CDR3 is TGCGCCAGCAGCCAAATTGCGGGAGGGCCAAATACGCAGTATTTT. Translated, it gives CASSQIAGGPNTQYF.

This clone is classed as medium-sized (0.01 to 0.1%). The chain links TRBV7-8 to TRBJ1-3, with TRBD1 identical over 10 bases. The CDR3 loop spans 14 amino acids. Germline V gene lookup returns CDR1 SGHVS and CDR2 FQNEAQ. V lost 5 bases, J lost 6 bases, and 4 bases stayed unmatched. The CDR3 here is CASSPRQGANTIYF. The CDR3 bases are TGTGCCAGCAGCCCTAGACAGGGGGCAAACACCATATATTTT.

The chain employs TRBV12-3 or TRBV12-4 and TRBJ2-3; maybe TRBD2 (6 bases). Trimming removed 3 bases from V and 6 bases from J, with 10 bases in between. This CDR3 contains 13 residues. CDR3 nucleotides: TGTGCCAGCAGTTTTGGGGGGTCGGATACGCAGTATTTT. Encoded protein: CASSFGGSDTQYF.

V usage is TRBV30 and J usage is TRBJ2-4; possibly TRBD1 for D (5 bases). The germline V gene encodes CDR1 GTSNPN and CDR2 SVGIG (reference sequence). The CDR3 is 14 residues long. The V end was cut by 3 bases, the J end by 6 bases, with 15 bases between. DNA of the CDR3: TGTGCCTGGAGCCCAGGGTGGATCCCAAACATTCAGTACTTC. It encodes CAWSPGWIPNIQYF.

This rearrangement joins TRBV5-4 to TRBJ2-5; 11 nucleotides match TRBD2. Germline V gives CDR1 SGHNT, CDR2 YYREEE (reference sequence). V was clipped by 4 bases and J by 5 bases; unmatched bases: 10. This CDR3 is built from 16 residues. The CDR3 loop reads CASSMALAGGKETQYF. The CDR3 nucleotides read TGTGCCAGCAGCATGGCTCTAGCGGGAGGCAAGGAGACCCAGTACTTC.

The genes are TRBV18 and TRBJ1-3; 9 bases are a match to TRBD1. The CDR3 runs to 17 residues. V shed 0 bases, J shed 3 bases, and the junction held 6 bases outside the gene matches. The germline V gene encodes CDR1 KGHSH and CDR2 LQKENI. The CDR3 DNA sequence: TGTGCCAGCTCACCACCTGGACAGGGGAGAGGTGGAAACACCATATATTTT. Translated: CASSPPGQGRGGNTIYF.

This clone appeared a single time. The chain recombines TRBV5-1 with TRBJ2-7; a weak D match, TRBD2 (6 bases). Germline V lookup: CDR1 SGHRS, CDR2 YFSETQ. CDR3 length: 16 amino acids. V lost 4 bases, J lost 2 bases, and 19 bases lay in between. The CDR3, as DNA: TGCGCCAGCAGCCTTATGAGGGGCGGGACCCCCTACGAGCAGTACTTC. Protein product: CASSLMRGGTPYEQYF.

Of note for this clone: A much larger clone differs from this one at a single base, so this may be a read error. The rearrangement uses TRBV6-2 or TRBV6-3 and TRBJ2-7, with D unresolved. The CDR3 totals 12 residues. Germline CDR1 MNHEY, CDR2 SVGEGT. In DNA form, the CDR3 reads TGTGCCAGCAGTTACCTCTCCGACGAGCAGTACTTC. Its translation: CASSYLSDEQYF.

This clone was observed a single time. The V call is TRBV7-9, the J call TRBJ2-5, with D possibly TRBD2 on 6 matching bases. The CDR3 loop spans 15 amino acids. Germline V gives CDR1 SEHNR, CDR2 FQNEAQ (reference sequence). V lost 7 bases and J 2 bases, leaving 17 bases between the germline ends. The CDR3 sequence is CASTPLGSPQETQYF. The CDR3 DNA reads as TGTGCCAGCACCCCCCTCGGGAGTCCTCAAGAGACCCAGTACTTC.

The CDR3: CASSLGATTGRVAGELFF. Here the CDR3 DNA reads TGTGCCAGCAGTTTGGGGGCAACTACAGGGCGGGTCGCCGGGGAGCTGTTTTTT. The chain uses TRBV28 and TRBJ2-2; D perhaps matches TRBD1 (6 bases). The CDR3 totals 18 residues. Trimming left V 3 bases short and J 6 bases short, with 23 bases between. Germline loops: CDR1 MDHEN, CDR2 SYDVKM. Drawing the rest from reference TRBV28 and TRBJ2-2, the complete variable domain is DVKVTQSSRYLVKRTGEKVFLECVQDMDHENMFWYRQDPGLGLRLIYFSYDVKMKEKGDIPEGYSVSREKKERFSLILESASTNQTSMYLCASSLGATTGRVAGELFFGEGSRLTVL.

This chain uses TRBV13 with TRBJ2-3; 15 bases map to TRBD2. CDR1 is PRHDT, CDR2 FYEKMQ, per germline (reference sequence). The trim removed 5 bases at V and 6 bases at J, leaving 9 bases unmatched. The CDR3 consists of 17 residues. CDR3 amino acids: CASSPRTSGRAGDTQYF. As DNA, the CDR3 is TGTGCCAGCAGCCCCCGGACTAGCGGGAGGGCTGGGGATACGCAGTATTTT.